The T cell receptor beta chain described here comes from a study of cytomegalovirus exposure and HLA in healthy donors. Notes on the study in general: Later work showed greater clonal expansion in HLA-associated TCR beta chains than in equally common others. Across HLA loci, a later analysis found differing TCR association rates, with DRB1 most and HLA-C fewest. The authors confirmed in vitro that three CMV-associated chains were specific for CMV antigens. CMV serostatus was the sole immune exposure data available.

The junction had 5 bases not matched to a gene; V was cut back by 3 bases and J by 1 base. Per germline, CDR1 SGHNT and CDR2 YYREEE (reference sequence). The CDR3 runs to 15 residues. The PCR made use of 60 Vbeta and 13 Jbeta primers. The assay was immunoSEQ multiplex PCR, and TCRdb's table has in-frame clones only and misses some. The table has about 190,000 clones, 73% seen once; the top ten hold 1.5% to 2%. On this clone: Antigen specificity is unknown.

The TCR comes from a woman aged 25 to 45 in good health and CMV-seronegative. The J gene is TRBJ1-1, the V gene TRBV5-4; 8 bases line up with TRBD1. The sequenced sample consisted of PBMCs. The CDR3 loop reads CASSSQGTGNTEAFF. DNA for the CDR3: TGTGCCAGCAGCTCACAGGGGACAGGGAACACTGAAGCTTTCTTT.